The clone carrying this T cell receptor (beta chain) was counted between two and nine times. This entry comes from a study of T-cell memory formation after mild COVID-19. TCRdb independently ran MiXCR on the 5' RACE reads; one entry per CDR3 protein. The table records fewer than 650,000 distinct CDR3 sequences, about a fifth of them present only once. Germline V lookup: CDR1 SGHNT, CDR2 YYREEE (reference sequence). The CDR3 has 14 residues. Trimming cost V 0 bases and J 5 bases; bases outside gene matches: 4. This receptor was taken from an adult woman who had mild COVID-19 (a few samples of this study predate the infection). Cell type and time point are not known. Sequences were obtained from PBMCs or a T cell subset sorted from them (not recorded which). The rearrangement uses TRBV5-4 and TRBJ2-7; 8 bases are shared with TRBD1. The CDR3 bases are TGTGCCAGCAGCTTGGACAGGGGGGATCACGAGCAGTACTTC. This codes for CASSLDRGDHEQYF.